This T cell receptor beta chain was documented in a study of read filtering for tumor transcriptome and immune sequencing. Study-wide results and limits: Dropping single-read clonotypes raised IR-seq and RNA-seq shared-clonotype correlation. Even smaller IR-seq throughput identified most shared clonotypes.

From around 440 ng of RNA, a library with molecular barcoded alpha/delta and beta/gamma adaptors was made. TCRdb redid the calling of the reads with MiXCR, one entry per CDR3 protein. The profile covers about 46,000 distinct CDR3 sequences, with roughly a fifth appearing a single time and 30% to 45% taken by the ten largest. About this clonotype itself: Its antigen remains unknown.

This receptor was taken from a donor at least 40 years old with multiple myeloma. The source material was a population of CD138-negative cells sorted from bone marrow.

The CDR3 region has the DNA TGTGCCAGTAGTTGGACAGGCGAGACCTACGAGCAGTACTTC. It codes for CASSWTGETYEQYF. The chain couples TRBV19 to TRBJ2-7; 7 bases map to TRBD1. Germline loops: CDR1 LNHDA, CDR2 SQIVND (reference sequence). The CDR3 loop spans 14 amino acids. V lost 5 bases and J lost 2; bases outside the gene matches: 6. The full variable domain, in which reference TRBV19 and TRBJ2-7 provide the parts outside the CDR3, is DGGITQSPKYLFRKEGQNVTLSCEQNLNHDAMYWYRQDPGQGLRLIYYSQIVNDFQKGDIAEGYSVSREKKESFPLTVTSAQKNPTAFYLCASSWTGETYEQYFGPGTRLTVT.